A selection of T cell receptor beta chains follows, all from one sample in a study of shared T cell receptors in the human thymus. Assay: immunoSEQ multiplex PCR; the TCRdb copy retains only in-frame clones and omits some. The repertoire has 700,000 or so clones, 80% to 90% of them found once; the top ten carry more than 0.01%. These sequences were also reported in another study, on human thymus T cells.

Material for sequencing was thymocytes. The receptor source for this set is a girl in the first two years of life with a congenital heart defect. Each CDR3 is given with its conserved first and last residue. A D gene is named only where the DNA matches it firmly. Clone size appears in some rows only: once, few, many, or a class for an expanded clone.

j_call	cdr3_length	clone_size	d_call	v_call	cdr3_aa	cdr3_nt
TRBJ2-1	15	-	TRBD1	TRBV19	CASSIEGGRDNEQFF	TGTGCCAGTAGTATAGAAGGGGGCCGAGACAATGAGCAGTTCTTC
TRBJ2-2	17	-	TRBD2	TRBV11-2	CASSLGRLAYDTGELFF	TGTGCCAGCAGCTTAGGGCGACTAGCGTATGACACCGGGGAGCTGTTTTTT
TRBJ1-3	14	-	-	TRBV2	CASSDAAHGNTIYF	TGTGCCAGCAGTGACGCCGCGCATGGAAACACCATATATTTT
TRBJ2-1	11	-	-	TRBV30	CAWRGGGEQFF	TGTGCCTGGAGGGGGGGTGGGGAGCAGTTCTTC
TRBJ1-1	12	-	TRBD1	TRBV7-6	CASSSRDSEAFF	TGTGCCAGCAGCTCTAGGGACAGTGAAGCTTTCTTT
TRBJ2-6	17	-	-	TRBV7-2	CASSLFPLLSGANVLTF	TGTGCCAGCAGCTTATTTCCCCTTCTCTCTGGGGCCAACGTCCTGACTTTC
TRBJ2-3	14	-	TRBD1	TRBV9	CASSVGSGGDTQYF	TGTGCCAGCAGCGTAGGATCAGGGGGAGATACGCAGTATTTT
TRBJ1-2	15	few	-	TRBV9	CASSPTTGTNYGYTF	TGTGCCAGCAGCCCTACCACAGGGACTAACTATGGCTACACCTTC
TRBJ2-1	16	-	-	TRBV7-6	CASSPPGKISYNEQFF	TGTGCCAGCAGCCCCCCCGGGAAGATTTCGTACAATGAGCAGTTCTTC
TRBJ1-2	13	once	TRBD1	TRBV7-9	CASSPTGAYGYTF	TGTGCCAGCAGCCCGACAGGGGCCTATGGCTACACCTTC
TRBJ2-1	13	-	-	TRBV5-6	CASSALAYNEQFF	TGTGCCAGCAGCGCTCTAGCCTACAATGAGCAGTTCTTC
TRBJ1-1	14	-	TRBD1	TRBV6-1	CASTEQGTDTEAFF	TGTGCCAGCACCGAACAGGGGACAGACACTGAAGCTTTCTTT
TRBJ1-1	14	-	-	TRBV7-9	CASSARYVGPLAFF	TGTGCCAGCAGCGCCCGATATGTGGGGCCCCTGGCTTTCTTT
TRBJ1-6	17	-	TRBD1	TRBV6-1	CASSGTGFRSYNSPLHF	TGTGCCAGCAGTGGGACAGGGTTTCGCTCCTATAATTCACCCCTCCACTTT
TRBJ2-1	16	-	TRBD2	TRBV6-8	CASSPNSSGGVNEQFF	TGTGCCAGCAGCCCGAACTCTAGCGGGGGGGTGAATGAGCAGTTCTTC
TRBJ1-1	15	-	TRBD1	TRBV5-1	CASSHGTGLCTEAFF	TGCGCCAGCAGCCACGGGACAGGGTTATGCACTGAAGCTTTCTTT
TRBJ2-1	16	-	-	TRBV7-6	CASSLSCRGAGNEQFF	TGTGCCAGCAGCTTATCGTGCCGGGGGGCCGGGAATGAGCAGTTCTTC
TRBJ2-1	12	-	-	TRBV30	CAWSDFCGEQFF	TGTGCCTGGAGTGACTTCTGCGGTGAGCAGTTCTTC
TRBJ1-6	16	-	TRBD1	TRBV27	CAGRQGIGSYNSPLHF	TGTGCCGGAAGACAGGGGATAGGGTCCTATAATTCACCCCTCCACTTT
TRBJ2-1	21	-	TRBD2	TRBV6-7	CASSYSKTVGTSSMGRVEQFF	TGTGCCAGCAGTTACTCGAAAACTGTCGGGACTAGCTCCATGGGGCGGGTTGAGCAGTTCTTC
TRBJ2-7	18	-	-	TRBV9	CASSVDSRGLASTYEQYF	TGTGCCAGCAGCGTAGATAGTAGGGGGCTAGCGAGTACCTACGAGCAGTACTTC
TRBJ2-7	18	once	-	TRBV4-1	CASSQERPNAPPNYEQYF	TGCGCCAGCAGCCAAGAGCGCCCTAATGCCCCCCCCAACTACGAGCAGTACTTC
TRBJ1-3	18	-	TRBD1	TRBV5-4	CASSSDREWGGTGNTIYF	TGTGCCAGCAGCTCAGACAGGGAATGGGGTGGAACTGGAAACACCATATATTTT
TRBJ1-6	16	few	-	TRBV5-1	CASSLALGGMYSPLHF	TGCGCCAGCAGCTTGGCGTTGGGGGGAATGTATTCACCCCTCCACTTT